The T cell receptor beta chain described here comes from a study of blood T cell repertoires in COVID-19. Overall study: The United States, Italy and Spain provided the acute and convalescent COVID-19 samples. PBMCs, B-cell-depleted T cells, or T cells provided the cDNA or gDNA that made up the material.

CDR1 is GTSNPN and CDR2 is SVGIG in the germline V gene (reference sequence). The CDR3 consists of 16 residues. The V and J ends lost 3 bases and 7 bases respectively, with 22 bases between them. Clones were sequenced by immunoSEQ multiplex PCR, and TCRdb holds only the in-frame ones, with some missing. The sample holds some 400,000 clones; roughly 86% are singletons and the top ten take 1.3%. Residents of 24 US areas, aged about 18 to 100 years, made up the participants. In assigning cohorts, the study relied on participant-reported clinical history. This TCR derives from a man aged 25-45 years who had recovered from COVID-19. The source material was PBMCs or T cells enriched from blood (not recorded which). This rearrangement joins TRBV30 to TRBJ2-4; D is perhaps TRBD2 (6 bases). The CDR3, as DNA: TGTGCCTGGAGGGCAAGGAGGGCGCCCTTAAGGAACATTCAGTACTTC. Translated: CAWRARRAPLRNIQYF.